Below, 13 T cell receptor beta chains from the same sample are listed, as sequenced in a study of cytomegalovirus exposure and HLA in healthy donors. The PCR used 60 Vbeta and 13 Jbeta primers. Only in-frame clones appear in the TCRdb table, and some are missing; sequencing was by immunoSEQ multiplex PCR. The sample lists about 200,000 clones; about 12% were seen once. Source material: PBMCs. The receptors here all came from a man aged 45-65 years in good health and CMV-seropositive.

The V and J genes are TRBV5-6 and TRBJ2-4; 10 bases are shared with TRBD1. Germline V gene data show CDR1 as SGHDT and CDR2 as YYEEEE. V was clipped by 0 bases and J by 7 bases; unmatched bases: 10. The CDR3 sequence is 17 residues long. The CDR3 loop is CASSLATGGRGENIQYF. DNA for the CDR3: TGTGCCAGCAGCTTGGCGACAGGGGGCCGAGGAGAGAACATTCAGTACTTC.

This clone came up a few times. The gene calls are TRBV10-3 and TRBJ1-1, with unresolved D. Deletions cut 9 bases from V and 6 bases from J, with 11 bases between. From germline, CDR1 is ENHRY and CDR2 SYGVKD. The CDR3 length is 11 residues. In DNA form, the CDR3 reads TGTGCCATGCATCATGAGGCTGAAGCTTTCTTT. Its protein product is CAMHHEAEAFF.

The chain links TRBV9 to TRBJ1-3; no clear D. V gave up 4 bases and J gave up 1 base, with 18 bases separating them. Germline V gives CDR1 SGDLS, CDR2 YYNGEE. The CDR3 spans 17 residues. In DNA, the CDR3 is TGTGCCAGCAGCTCCCGACCACAGTCAAAGTCTGGAAACACCATATATTTT. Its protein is CASSSRPQSKSGNTIYF.

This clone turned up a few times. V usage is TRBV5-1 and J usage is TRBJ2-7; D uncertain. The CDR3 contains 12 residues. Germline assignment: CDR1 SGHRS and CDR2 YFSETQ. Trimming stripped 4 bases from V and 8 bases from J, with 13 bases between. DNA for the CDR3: TGCGCCAGCAGCGAATGGCCTAGGCAGCAGTACTTC. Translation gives CASSEWPRQQYF.

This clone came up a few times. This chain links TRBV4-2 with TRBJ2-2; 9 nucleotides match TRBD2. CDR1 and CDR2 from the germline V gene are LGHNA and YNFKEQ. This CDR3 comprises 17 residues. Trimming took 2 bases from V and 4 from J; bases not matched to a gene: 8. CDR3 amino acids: CASSQKKRGDLTGELFF. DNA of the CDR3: TGTGCCAGCAGCCAAAAGAAGCGGGGGGACCTCACCGGGGAGCTGTTTTTT.

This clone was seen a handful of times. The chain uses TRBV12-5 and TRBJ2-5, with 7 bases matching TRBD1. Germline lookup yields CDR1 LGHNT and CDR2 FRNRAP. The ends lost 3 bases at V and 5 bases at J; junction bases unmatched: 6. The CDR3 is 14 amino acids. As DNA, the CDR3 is TGTGCTAGTGGTTTCCAAGACAGGGAGGAGACCCAGTACTTC. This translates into CASGFQDREETQYF. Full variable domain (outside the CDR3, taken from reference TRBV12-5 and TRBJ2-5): DARVTQTPRHKVTEMGQEVTMRCQPILGHNTVFWYRQTMMQGLELLAYFRNRAPLDDSGMPKDRFSAEMPDATLATLKIQPSEPRDSAVYFCASGFQDREETQYFGPGTRLLVL.

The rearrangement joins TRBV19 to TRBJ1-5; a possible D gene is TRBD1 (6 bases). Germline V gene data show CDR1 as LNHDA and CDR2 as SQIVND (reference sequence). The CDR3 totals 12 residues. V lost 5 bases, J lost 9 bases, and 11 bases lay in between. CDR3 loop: CASSGGGGPQHF. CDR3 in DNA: TGTGCCAGTAGTGGAGGGGGGGGGCCCCAGCATTTT.

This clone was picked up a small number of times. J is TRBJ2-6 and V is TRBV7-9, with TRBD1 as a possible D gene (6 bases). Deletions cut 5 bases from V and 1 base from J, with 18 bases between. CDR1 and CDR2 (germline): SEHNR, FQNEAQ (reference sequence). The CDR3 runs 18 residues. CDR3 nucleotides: TGTGCCAGCAGCCCAGCCGGGACATACGGTTCTGGGGCCAACGTCCTGACTTTC. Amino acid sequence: CASSPAGTYGSGANVLTF.

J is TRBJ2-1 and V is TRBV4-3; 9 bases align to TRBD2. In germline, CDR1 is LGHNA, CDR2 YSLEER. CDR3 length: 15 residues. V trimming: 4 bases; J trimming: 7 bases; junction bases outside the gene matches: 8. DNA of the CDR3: TGCGCCAGCAGCCCGATAAGCGGGGGGCGAAATGAGCAGTTCTTC. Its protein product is CASSPISGGRNEQFF.

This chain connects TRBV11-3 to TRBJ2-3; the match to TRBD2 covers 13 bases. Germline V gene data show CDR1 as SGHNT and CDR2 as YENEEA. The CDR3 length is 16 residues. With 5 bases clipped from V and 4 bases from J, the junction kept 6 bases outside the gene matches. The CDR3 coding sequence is TGTGCCAGCAGCCCAGGGGGGACTAGCGGGGCAGATACGCAGTATTTT. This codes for CASSPGGTSGADTQYF.

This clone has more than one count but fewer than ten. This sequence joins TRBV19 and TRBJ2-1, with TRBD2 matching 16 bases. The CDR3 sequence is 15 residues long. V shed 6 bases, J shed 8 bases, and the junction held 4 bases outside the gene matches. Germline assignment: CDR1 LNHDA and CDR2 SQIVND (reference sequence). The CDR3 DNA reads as TGTGCCAGTAGCCCGGGACTAGCGGGGGGGCATGAGCAGTTCTTC. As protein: CASSPGLAGGHEQFF.

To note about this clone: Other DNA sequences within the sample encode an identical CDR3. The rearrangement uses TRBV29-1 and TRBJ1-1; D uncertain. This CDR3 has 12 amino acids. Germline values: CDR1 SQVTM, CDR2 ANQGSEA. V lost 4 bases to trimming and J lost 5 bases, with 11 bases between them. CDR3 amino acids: CSVVRGATEAFF. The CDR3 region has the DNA TGCAGCGTTGTACGGGGTGCGACTGAAGCTTTCTTT. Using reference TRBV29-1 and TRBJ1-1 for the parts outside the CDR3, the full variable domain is SAVISQKPSRDICQRGTSLTIQCQVDSQVTMMFWYRQQPGQSLTLIATANQGSEATYESGFVIDKFPISRPNLTFSTLTVSNMSPEDSSIYLCSVVRGATEAFFGQGTRLTVV.

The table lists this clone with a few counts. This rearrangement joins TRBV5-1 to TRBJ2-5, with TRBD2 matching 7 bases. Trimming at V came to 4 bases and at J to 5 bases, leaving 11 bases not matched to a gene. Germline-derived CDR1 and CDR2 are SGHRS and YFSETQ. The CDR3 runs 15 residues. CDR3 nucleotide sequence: TGCGCCAGCAGCGGGGTAGCGGGCGGCGGGGAGACCCAGTACTTC. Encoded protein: CASSGVAGGGETQYF.